Below, one T cell receptor (beta chain) is given with its context. The sample comes from a study of OX40 agonist ivuxolimab in advanced cancers. The V end lost 4 bases, the J end lost 0 bases, and 7 bases lay between the germline ends. Germline V gene data show CDR1 as MNHNY and CDR2 as SVGAGI (reference sequence). CDR3 length equals 14 residues. Here immunoSEQ multiplex PCR was the method, and the copy in TCRdb shows in-frame clones only, minus some. The sample has just under 65,000 clones, 81% seen once. The TCR comes from an adult with an advanced solid tumor such as melanoma, head and neck, liver or kidney cancer. The chain employs TRBV6-6 and TRBJ1-5; D is undetermined. The sample was CD4+ or CD8+ T cells sorted from blood, taken in a trial of the OX40 agonist ivuxolimab. DNA of the CDR3: TGTGCCAGCAGTTCCAAATCTAGCAATCAGCCCCAGCATTTT. This gives the protein CASSSKSSNQPQHF.